This T cell receptor (beta chain) was identified during a study of cytomegalovirus exposure and HLA in healthy donors. V lost 4 bases, J lost 4 bases, and 17 bases lay in between. CDR3 length equals 16 residues. Germline V lookup: CDR1 SGDLS, CDR2 YYNGEE. Researchers ran the PCR with 60 Vbeta and 13 Jbeta primers. Some clones are missing from TCRdb's copy, which holds only in-frame ones; the method was immunoSEQ multiplex PCR. The table includes approximately 88,000 clones, 64% detected once. The sequenced sample consisted of PBMCs. The rearrangement uses TRBV9 and TRBJ2-2, with D perhaps TRBD2 (7 bases). The TCR was taken from a man aged 60 to 69 in good health and CMV-seronegative. CDR3 protein: CASSSRWGGGTGELFF. For the CDR3, the DNA is TGTGCCAGCAGCTCCCGATGGGGGGGCGGCACCGGGGAGCTGTTTTTT.